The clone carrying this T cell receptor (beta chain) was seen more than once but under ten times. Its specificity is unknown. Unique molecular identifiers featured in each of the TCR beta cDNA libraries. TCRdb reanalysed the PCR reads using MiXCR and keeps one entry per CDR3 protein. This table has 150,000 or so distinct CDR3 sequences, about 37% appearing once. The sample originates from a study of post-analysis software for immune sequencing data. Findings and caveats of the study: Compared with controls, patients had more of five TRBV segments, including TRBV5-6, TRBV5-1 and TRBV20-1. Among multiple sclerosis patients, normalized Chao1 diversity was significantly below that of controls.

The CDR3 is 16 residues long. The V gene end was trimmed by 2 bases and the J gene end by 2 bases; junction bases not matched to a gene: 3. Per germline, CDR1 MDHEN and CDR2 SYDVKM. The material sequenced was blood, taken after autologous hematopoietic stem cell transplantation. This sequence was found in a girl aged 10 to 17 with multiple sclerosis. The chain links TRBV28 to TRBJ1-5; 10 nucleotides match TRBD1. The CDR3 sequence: CASSLETGGGNQPQHF. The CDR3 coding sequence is TGTGCCAGCAGTTTAGAGACAGGGGGCGGCAATCAGCCCCAGCATTTT.